Reported below is one T cell receptor beta chain. Its antigen has not been determined. Base qualities are not at hand, and no much larger clone is one base apart. The data belong to a study of T cell responses to AZD1222 COVID-19 vaccine (dated by TCRdb to about 2021). Broadly, across the study: A total of 233 trial participants underwent TCR sequencing, of whom about 200 had received two doses of AZD1222 and approximately 25 had received two doses of the MenACWY control vaccine. Trial participants were enrolled by age into 18-55, 56-69 and 70-plus year subgroups, with approximately 160, 26 and 62 TCR-sequenced participants respectively. General conclusions and limits of the study: Spike-specific TCR breadth and depth rose significantly after two AZD1222 doses compared with day 0 and with MenACWY recipients. Because no samples from the day 14 peak response were available, repertoires could be characterized only after the peak T cell response. The 56-69-year group was small, and its depth increase did not reach significance, likely because of low power. Most participants were white British and females outnumbered males, and the authors suggested that clonal diversity may have been underestimated. CD4 TCRs associated with the vaccine covered the entire spike protein, and the dominant responses were in regions 160-218 and 743-854. Conclusions about previously exposed vaccinees were limited because only 5 or 6 AZD1222 recipients were SARS-CoV-2 seropositive at baseline. Epitopes outside the regions mutated in the B.1.351 and B.1.1.7 variants were reportedly recognized by nearly half of the unique spike-specific TCRs.

The CDR3 regions of human TCRbeta chains were analyzed by immunosequencing. For the original study's pipeline: Repertoire TCRs were checked for matches against a reference library of SARS-CoV-2-specific TCRs that had been generated using the MIRA antigen-specificity platform. Breadth was defined as the fraction of unique TCRs that were SARS-CoV-2-associated, and depth was defined as the fraction of total T cells that were SARS-CoV-2-associated. Using the MIRA data, each spike-specific TCR was mapped to the spike region that the TCR reacts to and placed in a CD4 or CD8 class. Log10-transformed breadth and depth values were compared by one-way ANOVA with Sidak's multiple comparisons tests. The table was pulled from immuneACCESS by TCRdb, which kept in-frame rearrangements only. Such tables lose some clones; where checked, under half of the loss comes from unresolved V genes, and the rest has no known cause. That table gives V, J and clone size, and the DNA gave D and trimming. The sample table lists about 120,000 clones, 88% of them with a count of one. The ten largest clones add up to 6.5% of the sample.

The sample's time point label, decoded: about 28 days (+/-7) after the second vaccine dose. AZD1222 recipients given second doses at about 4 weeks or at about 12 weeks were pooled, since spike-specific TCR depth and breadth were not found to differ between the two schedules. The vaccinee samples were drawn from two UK trials, COV001 and COV002, one of which was a single-blind randomized controlled phase 2/3 trial testing AZD1222 (ChAdOx1 nCoV-19) in healthy adults. Trial participant PBMC samples were collected at day 0 and day 28 after the second dose for TCRbeta chain sequencing. There are 15 amino acids in the CDR3, from cysteine to phenylalanine inclusive. The read is trimmed to its CDR3 DNA, 45 bases read in frame from base 1. Cut back by 7 bases and 4 bases, the V and J ends lie 14 bases apart. CDR1 and CDR2 (SNHLY, FYNNEI) derive from the germline V gene.

The clonotype comes from an adult who received the AZD1222 COVID-19 vaccine. Recombination joined TRBV2 with TRBJ1-6; TRBD1 is a possible D gene, resting on 6 matching bases. The input for sequencing was peripheral blood, taken 28 days after the second AZD1222 dose. The nucleotide sequence is given as TGTGCCAGCACCCAACAGGGAGTTTATAATTCACCCCTCCACTTT. It codes for CASTQQGVYNSPLHF.